This entry features one TCR beta chain sequence. Its antigen is still unknown. This specimen belongs to a study of CD8 T cells in ankylosing spondylitis. Trimming took 5 bases from V and 0 from J; bases not matched to a gene: 2. This CDR3 has 15 residues. One entry per CDR3 protein results from TCRdb running MiXCR on the 5' RACE reads. The sample lists 350,000 to 400,000 distinct CDR3 sequences, 20% to 25% occurring once. Findings of the study overall: Some motif variants were previously reported in reactive arthritis synovial fluid and blood. Reportedly, disease-linked clones are significantly enriched in ankylosing spondylitis patients' matched synovial fluid. Disease-linked clones were CD8+ and relatively rare in peripheral blood.

Material: blood, either unsorted or a sorted T cell fraction (not recorded which). This clonotype originated in a male donor with ankylosing spondylitis or in good health (not recorded which). V and J are TRBV12-3 or TRBV12-4 and TRBJ2-3, with 10 bases identical to TRBD2. This CDR3 is CASSSGGDSTDTQYF. The CDR3 coding sequence is TGTGCCAGCAGTAGCGGGGGGGATAGCACAGATACGCAGTATTTT.